The sequence of this TCR beta chain was determined in a study of T cells in Graves' hyperthyroidism and ophthalmopathy (dated by TCRdb to about 2019). Regarding the research as a whole: To identify TCR V-J signatures that set the groups apart, the researchers used a discovery cohort of about a hundred patients, made up of 43 with Graves' ophthalmopathy and some 58 with stable Graves' hyperthyroidism. Prospective prediction of ophthalmopathy was tested in an independent validation cohort of some 20 hyperthyroidism patients and 17 patients who later progressed to ophthalmopathy. The 100 discovery patients were randomly split 7:3 into training and test sets. The study also compared thyroid tissue and blood T-cell repertoires from roughly 6 Graves' hyperthyroidism patients. After blood sampling, hyperthyroidism patients were treated with methimazole at a starting dose of 30 mg daily, and ophthalmopathy patients were treated with high-dose intravenous methylprednisolone. The paper describes TCR Vbeta CDR3 sequencing of 140 or so peripheral blood samples, made up of around 41 ophthalmopathy patients, 70 to 80 hyperthyroidism patients and 17 progressor patients. Here is what the overall study found, with its caveats: Most expanded thyroid clonotypes (frequency above 0.001) were also detected in blood, suggesting blood repertoires may reflect thyroid immune responses. No statistical method was used to fix the sample size in advance, and group allocation was not hidden from the investigators. In validation, the model predicted progression to ophthalmopathy with around 71% sensitivity and roughly 72% specificity, a median of approximately 6.5 months before onset. Ophthalmopathy was separated from stable hyperthyroidism by a 13 V-J signature model, with approximately 89% sensitivity and roughly 84% specificity obtained in cross-validation and 80%/75% obtained in testing.

The study excluded patients with uncontrolled infections, other autoimmune diseases, pregnancy or lactation. Diagnoses were based on clinical symptoms, serum thyroxine and TRAb, thyroid ultrasound and orbital computed tomography. Total RNA was extracted using Trizol reagent, and RNA quality was assessed on an Agilent 2100 Bioanalyzer. Taken from the germline V gene (reference sequence), the CDR1 and CDR2 loops are DFQATT and SNEGSKA. Relative to germline, V is missing 2 bases and J is missing 7 bases, with 7 bases of the junction outside any gene match. Spanning cysteine to phenylalanine, the CDR3 consists of 15 amino acids. The DNA shown is the 45-base CDR3, in frame from base 1. With regard to this clonotype: Its specific antigen is unknown. The record has no base qualities; no much larger clone is one base away.

Amplification of TCR beta CDR3 regions was carried out from RNA transcripts. For the first round of RT-PCR on the TCR CDR3, the HTBI primer set was used together with the Qiagen OneStep RT-PCR kit. Libraries were constructed in a second round of multiplex PCR, after which size selection and purification were performed. The libraries were sequenced on an Illumina HiSeq2000 using paired-end 100 bp reads. The original pipeline was this. Raw data were processed with SOAPnuke, discarding reads with adapters, uncalled bases, mean Phred below 15, or no exact constant-primer or identifier match. COPE v1.2.5 was used to merge the high-quality paired reads, and each unique nucleotide sequence was defined as a clonotype. Clonotypes were aligned to IMGT TRBV, TRBD and TRBJ reference segments using MiTCR v1.1. Only V-J combinations with frequency above 0.0001, covering roughly 99% of repertoires, were analysed. A TCS score was defined as the ratio of F50 (clonal expansion) to E x V (chaos), with BLOSUM62-based TCRdist applied between CDR3 peptides within each V-J. Welch's t-statistics and random forest reduced around 550 V-J features to roughly 13, which were used in a naive Bayes classifier (R e1071). The Morisita-Horn index was used to measure how similar the thyroid and blood repertoires were. The raw public reads went through TCRdb reprocessing: fastp at Q25, MiXCR clone calling, in-frame beta chains kept. Identical CDR3 proteins give one entry, which carries the most common genes and DNA. For this entry, the V and J calls and clone size follow TCRdb and not the study's own pipeline. For this sample the table gives 450,000 to 700,000 distinct CDR3 sequences, of which about 45% were detected only once. Of the sample, around a fifth is held by the ten largest clones.

The receptor chain draws on TRBV20-1 and TRBJ1-6; TRBD1 lines up with 8 middle nucleotides. Sequencing was performed on peripheral blood or thyroid tissue (not recorded which). The receptor was isolated from an adult woman with Graves' disease, either hyperthyroidism or ophthalmopathy (not recorded which). The CDR3 reads CSARSQGADNSPLHF. The sequenced DNA: TGCAGTGCTAGATCCCAGGGGGCGGACAATTCACCCCTCCACTTT.